This T cell receptor (beta chain) was sequenced during a study of blood T cell repertoires in COVID-19 (dated by TCRdb to between 2020 and 2021). Background on the whole study: Samples covering the acute and convalescent phases of COVID-19 were provided by collaborators in the United States, Italy and Spain. Samples were obtained from the ongoing ImmuneRACE study (first 160 participants) and from approximately 1,200 subjects provided by 6 global collaborators. Subjects who had been exposed to COVID-19, were actively infected with it, or had recovered from it provided the deeply sampled blood TCRbeta repertoires that made up the dataset. Where HLA class I and class II types were available, the types were taken from metadata supplied by the sample provider, not from assay-based typing. The sample metadata nearly always contained a de-identified subject ID, COVID-19 status, age in years and sex. The repertoires were released in a freely available public database meant as a resource for research on the immune response to SARS-CoV-2. The material from the prospective study consisted of cDNA or gDNA derived from T cells, B-cell-depleted T cells, or PBMCs.

The trim is 3 bases for V and 0 bases for J, with a gap of 18 bases between the germline ends. Reading the germline V gene (reference sequence) gives CDR1 LNHDA and CDR2 SQIVND. The CDR3 runs 17 amino acids, cysteine and phenylalanine included. Of all the DNA, just the CDR3 is kept, 51 bases in frame from base 1. Turning to this clone: Its cognate antigen has yet to be identified. No base quality values were provided; no much bigger clone lies one nucleotide off.

In Seattle, one collaborating source enrolled patients while the infection was active and tracked those patients longitudinally over the course of disease. Collaborating institutions collected whole blood in K2EDTA tubes following their own protocols. For TCRbeta analysis, collaborator samples were shipped as frozen whole blood, as isolated PBMCs, or as DNA extracted from either sample type. The immunoSEQ Assay, a bias-controlled multiplex PCR, was used to amplify TCRbeta CDR3 regions from genomic DNA. The published analysis was carried out like this. The number of nucleated cells in each sample was estimated from the amplification of reference gene primers within the assay. To quantify the absolute abundance of each unique TCRbeta CDR3 rearrangement, sequence reads were collapsed and filtered. Productive Simpson clonality was computed per sample as the square root of Simpson's diversity index over productive rearrangements. TCRdb limited this immuneACCESS table to in-frame rearrangements with V and J called. A share of clones is missing; checked studies link under half to unresolved V genes, and the rest is unexplained. V, J and clone size are those of that table, while D and trimming were read from the DNA. The sample data list 300,000 to 400,000 clones, and 75% to 90% of these were observed just once. Nearly 6.5% of the sample is taken by the ten largest.

Results the study describes overall, beyond this receptor: How much clinical and demographic metadata was included differed by source and by participant, and the metadata was provided uncurated.

The chain is assembled from TRBV19 and TRBJ2-7; a weak D assignment points to TRBD2 (5 bases agree). This TCR was sampled from a woman between 50 and 59 years old with COVID-19, enrolled during active disease. Sequenced sample: peripheral blood. This receptor carries the CDR3 CASSIGSGATNSYEQYF. At the DNA level, the sequence is TGTGCCAGTAGTATCGGTAGTGGCGCGACTAACTCCTACGAGCAGTACTTC. Beyond the CDR3, the reference TRBV19 and TRBJ2-7 genes provide the residues; the full variable domain reads: DGGITQSPKYLFRKEGQNVTLSCEQNLNHDAMYWYRQDPGQGLRLIYYSQIVNDFQKGDIAEGYSVSREKKESFPLTVTSAQKNPTAFYLCASSIGSGATNSYEQYFGPGTRLTVT.